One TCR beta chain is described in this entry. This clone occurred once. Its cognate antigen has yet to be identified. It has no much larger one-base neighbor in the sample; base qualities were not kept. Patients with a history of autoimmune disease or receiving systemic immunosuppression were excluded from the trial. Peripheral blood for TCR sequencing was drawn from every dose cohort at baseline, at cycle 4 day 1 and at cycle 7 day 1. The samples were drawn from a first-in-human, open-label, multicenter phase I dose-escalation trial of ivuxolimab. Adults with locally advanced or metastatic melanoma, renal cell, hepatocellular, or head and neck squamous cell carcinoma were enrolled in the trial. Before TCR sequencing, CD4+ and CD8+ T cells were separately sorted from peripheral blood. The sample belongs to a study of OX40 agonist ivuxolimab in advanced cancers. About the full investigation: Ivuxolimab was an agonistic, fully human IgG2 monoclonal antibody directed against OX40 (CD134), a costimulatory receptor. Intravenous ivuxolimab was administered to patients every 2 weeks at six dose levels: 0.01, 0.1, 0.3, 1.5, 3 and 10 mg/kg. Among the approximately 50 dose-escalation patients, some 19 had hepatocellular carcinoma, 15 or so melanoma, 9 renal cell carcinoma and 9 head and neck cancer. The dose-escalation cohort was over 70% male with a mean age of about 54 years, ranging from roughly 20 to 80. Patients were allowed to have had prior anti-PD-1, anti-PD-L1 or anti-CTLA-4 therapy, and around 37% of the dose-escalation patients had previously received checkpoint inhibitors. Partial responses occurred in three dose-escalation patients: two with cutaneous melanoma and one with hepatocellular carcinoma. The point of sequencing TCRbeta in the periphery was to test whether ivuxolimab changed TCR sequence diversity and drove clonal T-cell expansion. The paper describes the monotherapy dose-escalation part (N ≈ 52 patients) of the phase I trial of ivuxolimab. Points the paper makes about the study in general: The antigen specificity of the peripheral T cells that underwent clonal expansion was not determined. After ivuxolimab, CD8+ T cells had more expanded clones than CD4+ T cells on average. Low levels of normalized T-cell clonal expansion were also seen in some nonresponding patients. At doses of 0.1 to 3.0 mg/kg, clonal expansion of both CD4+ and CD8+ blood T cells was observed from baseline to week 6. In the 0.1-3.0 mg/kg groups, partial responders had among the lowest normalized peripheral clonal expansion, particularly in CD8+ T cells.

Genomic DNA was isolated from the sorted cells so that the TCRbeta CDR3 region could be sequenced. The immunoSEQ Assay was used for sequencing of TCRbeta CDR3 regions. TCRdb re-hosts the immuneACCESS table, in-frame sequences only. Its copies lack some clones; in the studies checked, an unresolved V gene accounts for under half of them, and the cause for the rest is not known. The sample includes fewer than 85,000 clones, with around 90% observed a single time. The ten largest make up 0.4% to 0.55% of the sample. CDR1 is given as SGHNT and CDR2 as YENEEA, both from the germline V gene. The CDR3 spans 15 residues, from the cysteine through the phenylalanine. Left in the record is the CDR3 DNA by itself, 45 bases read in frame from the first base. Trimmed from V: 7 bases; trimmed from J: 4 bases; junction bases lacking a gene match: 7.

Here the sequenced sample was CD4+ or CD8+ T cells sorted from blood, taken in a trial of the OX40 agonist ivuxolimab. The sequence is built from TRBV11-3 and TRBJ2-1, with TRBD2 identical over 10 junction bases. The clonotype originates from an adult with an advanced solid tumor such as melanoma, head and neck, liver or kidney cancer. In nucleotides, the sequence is TGTGCCAGCAACACACTAGCGGGGAATTACAATGAGCAGTTCTTC. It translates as CASNTLAGNYNEQFF. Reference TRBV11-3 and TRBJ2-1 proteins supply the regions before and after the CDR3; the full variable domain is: EAGVVQSPRYKIIEKKQPVAFWCNPISGHNTLYWYLQNLGQGPELLIRYENEEAVDDSQLPKDRFSAERLKGVDSTLKIQPAELGDSAVYLCASNTLAGNYNEQFFGPGTRLTVL.